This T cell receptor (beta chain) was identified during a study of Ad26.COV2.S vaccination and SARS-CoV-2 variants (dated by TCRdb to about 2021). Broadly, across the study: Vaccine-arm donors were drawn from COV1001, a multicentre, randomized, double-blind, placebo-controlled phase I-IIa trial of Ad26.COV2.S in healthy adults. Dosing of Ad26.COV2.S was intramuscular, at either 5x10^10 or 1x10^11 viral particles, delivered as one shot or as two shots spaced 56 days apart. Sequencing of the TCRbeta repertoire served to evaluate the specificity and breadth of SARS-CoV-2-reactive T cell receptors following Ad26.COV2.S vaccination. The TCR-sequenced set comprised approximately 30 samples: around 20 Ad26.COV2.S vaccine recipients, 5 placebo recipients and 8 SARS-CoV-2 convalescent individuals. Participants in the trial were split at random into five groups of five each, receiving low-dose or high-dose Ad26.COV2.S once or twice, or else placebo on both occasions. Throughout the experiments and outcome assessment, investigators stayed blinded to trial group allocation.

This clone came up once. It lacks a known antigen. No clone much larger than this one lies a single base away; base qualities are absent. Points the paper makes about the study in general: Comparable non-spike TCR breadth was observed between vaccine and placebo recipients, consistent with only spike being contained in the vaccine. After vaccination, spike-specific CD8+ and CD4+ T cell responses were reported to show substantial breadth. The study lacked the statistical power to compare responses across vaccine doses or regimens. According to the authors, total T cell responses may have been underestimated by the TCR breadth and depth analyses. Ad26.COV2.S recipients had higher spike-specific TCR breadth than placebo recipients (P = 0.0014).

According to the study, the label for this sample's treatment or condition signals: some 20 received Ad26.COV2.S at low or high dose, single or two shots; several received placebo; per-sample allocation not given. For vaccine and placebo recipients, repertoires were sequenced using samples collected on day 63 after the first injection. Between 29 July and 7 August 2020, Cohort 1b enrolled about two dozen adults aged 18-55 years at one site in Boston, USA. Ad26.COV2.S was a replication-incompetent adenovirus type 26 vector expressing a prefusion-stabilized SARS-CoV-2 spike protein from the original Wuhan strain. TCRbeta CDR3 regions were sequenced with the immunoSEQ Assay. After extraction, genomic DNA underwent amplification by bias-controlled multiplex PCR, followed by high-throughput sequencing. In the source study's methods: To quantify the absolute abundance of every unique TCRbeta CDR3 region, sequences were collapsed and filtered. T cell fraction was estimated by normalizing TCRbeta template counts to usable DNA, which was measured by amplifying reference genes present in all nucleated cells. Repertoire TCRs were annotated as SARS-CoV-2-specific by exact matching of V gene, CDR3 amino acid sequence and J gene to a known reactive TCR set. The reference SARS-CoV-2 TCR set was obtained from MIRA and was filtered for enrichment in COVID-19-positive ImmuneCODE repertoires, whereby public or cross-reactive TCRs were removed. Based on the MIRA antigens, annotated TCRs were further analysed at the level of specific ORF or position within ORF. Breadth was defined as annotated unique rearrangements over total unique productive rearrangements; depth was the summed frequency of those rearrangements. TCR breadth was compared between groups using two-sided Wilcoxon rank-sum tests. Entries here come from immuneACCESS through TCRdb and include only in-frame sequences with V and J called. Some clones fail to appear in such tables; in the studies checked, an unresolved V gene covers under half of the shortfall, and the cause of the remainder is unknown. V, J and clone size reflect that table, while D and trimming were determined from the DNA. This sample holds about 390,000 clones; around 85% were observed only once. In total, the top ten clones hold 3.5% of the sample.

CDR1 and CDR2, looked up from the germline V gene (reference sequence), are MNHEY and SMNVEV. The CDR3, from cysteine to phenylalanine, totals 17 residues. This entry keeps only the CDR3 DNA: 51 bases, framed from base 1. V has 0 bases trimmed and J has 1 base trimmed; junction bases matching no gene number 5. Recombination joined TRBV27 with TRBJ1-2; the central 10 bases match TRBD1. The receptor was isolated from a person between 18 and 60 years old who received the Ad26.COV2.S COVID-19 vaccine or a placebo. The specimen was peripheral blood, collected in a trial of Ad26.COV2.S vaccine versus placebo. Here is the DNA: TGTGCCAGCAGTTTATCTGGACAGGGGGTCCATAACTATGGCTACACCTTC. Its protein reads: CASSLSGQGVHNYGYTF.